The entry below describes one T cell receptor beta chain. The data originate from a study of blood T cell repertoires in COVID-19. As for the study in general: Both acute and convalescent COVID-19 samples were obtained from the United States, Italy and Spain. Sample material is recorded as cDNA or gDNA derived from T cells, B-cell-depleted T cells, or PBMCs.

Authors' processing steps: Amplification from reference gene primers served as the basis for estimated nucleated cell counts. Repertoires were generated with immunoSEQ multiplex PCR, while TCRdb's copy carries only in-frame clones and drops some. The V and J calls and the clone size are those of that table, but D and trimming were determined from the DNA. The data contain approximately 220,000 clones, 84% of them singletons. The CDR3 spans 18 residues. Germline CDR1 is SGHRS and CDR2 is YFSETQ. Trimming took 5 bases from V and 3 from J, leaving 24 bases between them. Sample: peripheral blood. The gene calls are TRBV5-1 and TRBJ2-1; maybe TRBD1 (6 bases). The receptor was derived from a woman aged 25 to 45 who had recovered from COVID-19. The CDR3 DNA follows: TGCGCCAGCAGTAAATTGGGGTCCGGGACAATTGACTACAATGAGCAGTTCTTC. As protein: CASSKLGSGTIDYNEQFF. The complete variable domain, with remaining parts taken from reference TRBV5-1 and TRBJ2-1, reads KAGVTQTPRYLIKTRGQQVTLSCSPISGHRSVSWYQQTPGQGLQFLFEYFSETQRNKGNFPGRFSGRQFSNSRSEMNVSTLELGDSALYLCASSKLGSGTIDYNEQFFGPGTRLTVL.